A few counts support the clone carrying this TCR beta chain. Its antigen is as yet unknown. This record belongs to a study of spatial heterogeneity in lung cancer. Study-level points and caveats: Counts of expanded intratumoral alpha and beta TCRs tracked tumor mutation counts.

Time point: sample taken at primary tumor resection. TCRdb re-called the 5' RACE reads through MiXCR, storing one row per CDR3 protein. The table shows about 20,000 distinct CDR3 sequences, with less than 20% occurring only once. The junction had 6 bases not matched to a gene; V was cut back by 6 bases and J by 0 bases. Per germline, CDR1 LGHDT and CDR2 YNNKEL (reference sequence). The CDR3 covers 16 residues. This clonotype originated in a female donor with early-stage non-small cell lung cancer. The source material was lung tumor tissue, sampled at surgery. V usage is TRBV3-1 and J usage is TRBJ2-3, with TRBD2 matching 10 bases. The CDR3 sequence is CASSRTSGGSTDTQYF. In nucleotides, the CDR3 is TGTGCCAGCAGTCGGACTAGCGGAGGGAGCACAGATACGCAGTATTTT.